The clone carrying this TCR beta chain was detected a few times. This record belongs to a study of T-cell reconstitution after alpha-beta-depleted transplantation in children. The TCRbeta library was prepared with unique molecular identifiers. TCRdb reanalysed the PCR reads using MiXCR and keeps one entry per CDR3 protein. The sample holds around 360,000 distinct CDR3 sequences, about 9.3% seen once. The CDR3 loop spans 20 amino acids. V dropped 5 bases and J dropped 7; count of bases not matched to a gene: 25. This TCR came from a human donor who donated a stem cell graft to a child with acute lymphoblastic leukemia. The source was PBMCs from the stem cell graft donor, collected from the stem cell graft. The chain couples TRBV12-3 or TRBV12-4 to TRBJ2-1, with TRBD1 matching over 8 bases. The CDR3 sequence: CASSAPLGQGRTEIPNEQFF. The CDR3, as DNA: TGTGCCAGCAGTGCCCCCCTCGGACAGGGAAGGACCGAAATCCCTAATGAGCAGTTCTTC.